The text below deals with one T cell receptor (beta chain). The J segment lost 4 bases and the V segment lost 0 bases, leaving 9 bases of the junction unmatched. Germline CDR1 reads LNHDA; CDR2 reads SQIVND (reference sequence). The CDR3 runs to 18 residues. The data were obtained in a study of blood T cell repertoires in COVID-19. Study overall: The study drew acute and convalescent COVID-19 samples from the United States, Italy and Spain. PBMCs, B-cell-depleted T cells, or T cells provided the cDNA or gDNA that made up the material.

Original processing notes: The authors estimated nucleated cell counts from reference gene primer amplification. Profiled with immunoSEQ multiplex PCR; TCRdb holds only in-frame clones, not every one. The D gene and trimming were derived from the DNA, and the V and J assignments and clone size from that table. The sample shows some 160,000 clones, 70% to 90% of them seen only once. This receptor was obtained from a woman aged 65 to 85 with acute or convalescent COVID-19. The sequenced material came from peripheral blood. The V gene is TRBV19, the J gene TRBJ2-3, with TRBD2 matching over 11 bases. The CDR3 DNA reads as TGTGCCAGTAGTATAGACGGGACGGGACTAGCGGCTTCAGATACGCAGTATTTT. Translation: CASSIDGTGLAASDTQYF.